This T cell receptor (beta chain) was sequenced for a study of cytomegalovirus exposure and HLA in healthy donors. Germline trimming cut 4 bases from V and 1 base from J; bases unmatched to any gene: 8. Germline V CDR1 and CDR2: SGHRS, YFSETQ. This CDR3 contains 18 residues. Study-level findings and limits: Analysis was carried out at a later point, and it linked a missense DCLRE1C variant to TCR beta V- and J-gene trimming. There were reportedly fewer N-insertions in an Asian-associated ancestry cluster than the roughly 670-donor mean, in a later analysis. Both high specificity and high sensitivity reportedly marked the classifier's diagnosis of cytomegalovirus status.

Concerning this clone itself: As yet, its antigen is unknown.

PCR employed 60 Vbeta and 13 Jbeta primers. Sequencing was performed with immunoSEQ multiplex PCR; in TCRdb, only in-frame clones are kept and a portion is missing. The sample carries some 170,000 clones, about 80% recorded once. Sequenced input: PBMCs. The V gene is TRBV5-1, the J gene TRBJ2-2; the match to TRBD2 covers 12 bases. This clonotype originated in a young man in good health and CMV-seronegative. The CDR3 nucleotides are TGCGCCAGCAGCCACTGGACTAGCGGGATTCTGAACACCGGGGAGCTGTTTTTT. Protein product: CASSHWTSGILNTGELFF.